This T cell receptor beta chain came from a study of blood T cell repertoires in COVID-19. Study background: Italy, Spain and the United States were the sources of the convalescent and acute COVID-19 samples. PBMCs, B-cell-depleted T cells, or T cells were the source of the cDNA or gDNA that made up the material.

The CDR3 is 17 residues long. V was clipped by 0 bases and J by 1 base; unmatched bases: 8. The germline gives CDR1 SGHNT, CDR2 YYREEE (reference sequence). Methods used by the authors: How many nucleated cells were present was estimated from reference gene primer amplification. Using immunoSEQ multiplex PCR, the repertoire was profiled, and TCRdb retains in-frame clones only, with some absent. V, J and clone size were drawn from that table, and D and trimming were deduced from the DNA. The repertoire includes more than 60,000 clones, 90% of them detected once, and 4% to 6.5% sits in the top ten. Sequencing was carried out using peripheral blood. This TCR was sampled from a middle-aged man with acute or convalescent COVID-19. The chain couples TRBV5-4 to TRBJ2-7; 9 bases are shared with TRBD2. This chain's CDR3 is CASSLGAGGVQSYEQYF. CDR3 nucleotides: TGTGCCAGCAGCTTGGGGGCGGGAGGGGTTCAATCCTACGAGCAGTACTTC.